The present TCR beta chain was sequenced within a study of T cells in Graves' hyperthyroidism and ophthalmopathy. Study conclusions and caveats: Appearing also in blood were most of the thyroid clonotypes expanded above 0.001.

This clonotype was seen at least ten times. What it recognizes is unknown. TCR beta CDR3 regions were amplified from RNA transcripts. TCR CDR3 regions were first amplified by RT-PCR with HTBI primers. TCRdb recomputed calls from the multiplex PCR reads with MiXCR, one row per CDR3 protein. The repertoire has a few hundred thousand distinct CDR3 sequences, approximately 13% of them found once; the top ten carry 34%. The CDR3 is made up of 17 amino acids. Trimming pared 5 bases from V and 0 bases from J, leaving 17 bases between. The germline V gene has CDR1 SGHAT and CDR2 FQDESV (reference sequence). The origin of this receptor is a woman in her forties with Graves' ophthalmopathy. The J gene is TRBJ2-1, the V gene TRBV11-1; D may be TRBD1 (5 bases). Sequenced input: blood. As DNA, the CDR3 is TGTGCCAGCAGCCTCCAACTTCGACAGAGCTCCTACAATGAGCAGTTCTTC. The encoded protein is CASSLQLRQSSYNEQFF.